The 27 T cell receptor beta chains below all came from one sample that was sequenced in a study of beta chain features in type 1 diabetes. Study-level findings and limits: Moderate yet significant TCRB CDR3 shortening was seen in Type 1 diabetes patients in all four CD4+ subsets.

These receptors have no identified antigens. The entirety of the isolated RNA underwent reverse transcription, so expressed TCRB transcripts were sequenced. Profiling relied on immunoSEQ multiplex PCR, and the TCRdb table lists in-frame clones only, not all of them. The top ten hold about 0.49% of the sample, which has 95,000 to 110,000 clones, 28% seen once. The sample consisted of central memory CD4+ T cells from blood. The source of these receptors is a young woman with type 1 diabetes.

The chain couples TRBV21-1 to TRBJ2-4; TRBD2 is the table's D call, not checked against the DNA. TRBV21-1 is a pseudogene locus. This CDR3 has 15 amino acids. The CDR3 DNA sequence: TGTGCCAGCAGTACCGGGACTAAGAATCAAAACATTCAGTACTTC. This translates into CASSTGTKNQNIQYF.

The CDR3 region is CASSLRGTDSSTGYTF. The CDR3 nucleotides read TGTGCCAGCAGCTTAAGGGGGACAGATTCTTCTACTGGCTACACCTTC. V gene TRBV7-9 combines with J gene TRBJ1-2; TRBD1 aligns across 7 bases. The CDR3 has 16 amino acids. Unmatched junction bases numbered 13, after V lost 2 bases and J lost 7 bases. CDR1 and CDR2 from the germline V gene are SEHNR and FQNEAQ (reference sequence).

This clone was seen a few times. This chain joins TRBV30 and TRBJ2-1; D not certain. Germline CDR1 and CDR2: GTSNPN and SVGIG (reference sequence). Trimming removed 2 bases at V and 6 bases at J, with 11 bases between. This CDR3 has 13 residues. The CDR3 coding sequence is TGTGCCTGGAGTAGTTCGTACTCCAATGAGCAGTTCTTC. Its translation is CAWSSSYSNEQFF.

This chain links TRBV7-3 with TRBJ1-1, with 7 bases identical to TRBD1. The germline CDR1 and CDR2 sequences are SGHTA and FQGTGA. The CDR3 extends over 16 amino acids. V lost 5 bases, J lost 4 bases, and 13 bases stayed unmatched. Here the CDR3 DNA reads TGTGCCAGCAGCCCAAGACAGGGACCCTTGGGCACTGAAGCTTTCTTT. It is translated as CASSPRQGPLGTEAFF.

This chain joins TRBV25-1 and TRBJ2-1; 11 bases are shared with TRBD2. The CDR3 runs to 16 residues. V was pared by 5 bases and J by 1 base, with 4 bases of the junction left unmatched. Germline V gene sequence: CDR1 MGHDK, CDR2 SYGVNS. CDR3 region: CASSQIAGGSYNEQFF. The DNA for the CDR3 is TGTGCCAGCAGTCAAATAGCGGGAGGGTCCTACAATGAGCAGTTCTTC.

The CDR3 loop reads CASSVTGGEQYF. The CDR3 DNA reads as TGTGCCAGCAGCGTTACAGGGGGCGAGCAGTACTTC. V and J are TRBV9 and TRBJ2-7, with 8 bases lining up with TRBD1. Germline CDR1 and CDR2: SGDLS and YYNGEE. The junction had 1 base not matched to a gene; V was cut back by 2 bases and J by 6 bases. This CDR3 comprises 12 residues.

The CDR3 DNA reads TGTGCCACCAGCATGAGGACAGGCCTCTACGAGCAGTACTTC. Translation gives CATSMRTGLYEQYF. This chain links TRBV15 with TRBJ2-7, with TRBD1 matching 7 bases. V gave up 4 bases and J gave up 3 bases; unmatched junction bases: 6. CDR3 length equals 14 residues. Germline V gene data show CDR1 as LNHNV and CDR2 as YYDKDF (reference sequence). Filled out from reference TRBV15 and TRBJ2-7, the complete variable domain reads DAMVIQNPRYQVTQFGKPVTLSCSQTLNHNVMYWYQQKSSQAPKLLFHYYDKDFNNEADTPDNFQSRRPNTSFCFLDIRSPGLGDTAMYLCATSMRTGLYEQYFGPGTRLTVT.

This clone was picked up a small number of times. This chain joins TRBV18 and TRBJ1-2; D is perhaps TRBD1 (6 bases). Between the trimmed V and J ends, which lost 5 bases and 1 base, there was a span of 8 bases. This CDR3 has 13 amino acids. Germline V CDR1 and CDR2: KGHSH, LQKENI. In DNA, the CDR3 is TGTGCCAGCTCAGCAGGGGATAACTATGGCTACACCTTC. Residues: CASSAGDNYGYTF.

The V and J genes are TRBV7-2 and TRBJ1-2; D possibly corresponds to TRBD1 (6 bases). The CDR3 is 16 residues long. Germline CDR1 reads SGHTA; CDR2 reads FQGNSA. Trimming removed 5 bases at V and 0 bases at J, with 16 bases between. In nucleotides, the CDR3 is TGTGCCAGCAGCGCATTTATGGGGGCCGCTAACTATGGCTACACCTTC. Protein: CASSAFMGAANYGYTF. Full variable domain (remainder filled in from reference TRBV7-2 and TRBJ1-2): GAGVSQSPSNKVTEKGKDVELRCDPISGHTALYWYRQSLGQGLEFLIYFQGNSAPDKSGLPSDRFSAERTGGSVSTLTIQRTQQEDSAVYLCASSAFMGAANYGYTFGSGTRLTVV.

This clone was seen many times. This sequence joins TRBV4-1 and TRBJ2-1; no reliable D call. This CDR3 is 18 amino acids long. Germline CDR1 MGHRA, CDR2 YSYEKL. Trimming removed 0 bases at V and 0 bases at J, with 15 bases between. The CDR3 DNA reads TGCGCCAGCAGCCAAGAAGCTCGGGTTGTCAGCTCCTACAATGAGCAGTTCTTC. Protein: CASSQEARVVSSYNEQFF.

This rearrangement joins TRBV5-4 to TRBJ1-3, with D maybe TRBD1 (5 bases). V lost 4 bases, J lost 4 bases, and 15 bases lay in between. Germline V gene data show CDR1 as SGHNT and CDR2 as YYREEE (reference sequence). CDR3 length: 15 residues. The CDR3 protein is CASSVIDSSGNTIYF. CDR3 bases: TGTGCCAGCAGCGTCATAGACAGTTCCGGAAACACCATATATTTT.

This clone has a handful of counts. The chain has TRBV28 and TRBJ2-7; D is perhaps TRBD1 (5 bases). Trimming removed 5 bases at V and 2 bases at J, with 19 bases between. The germline gives CDR1 MDHEN, CDR2 SYDVKM. The CDR3 is made up of 16 amino acids. DNA for the CDR3: TGTGCCAGCAGTACCCGTGGACACCCTCCCGCCTACGAGCAGTACTTC. It translates to CASSTRGHPPAYEQYF.

The chain is built from TRBV10-3 and TRBJ2-1; D is ambiguous. CDR3 length: 14 residues. Trimming took 0 bases from V and 5 from J, leaving 8 bases between them. The germline gives CDR1 ENHRY, CDR2 SYGVKD. The CDR3 loop reads CAISESVRDNEQFF. CDR3 nucleotide sequence: TGTGCCATCAGTGAGTCAGTACGCGACAATGAGCAGTTCTTC.

The chain combines TRBV18 with TRBJ2-5, with TRBD1 matching over 9 bases. The CDR3 has 16 residues. The ends lost 1 base at V and 5 bases at J; junction bases unmatched: 8. Germline lookup yields CDR1 KGHSH and CDR2 LQKENI. The CDR3 DNA sequence: TGTGCCAGCTCACCACTAGGGACAGGGTCTGAGGAGACCCAGTACTTC. Residues: CASSPLGTGSEETQYF.

This rearrangement joins TRBV5-1 to TRBJ2-3; 8 nucleotides align to TRBD2. V lost 0 bases, J lost 3 bases, and 6 bases stayed unmatched. This CDR3 is 16 amino acids long. Per the germline V gene, CDR1 is SGHRS and CDR2 is YFSETQ. The CDR3 nucleotides read TGCGCCAGCAGCTTGGGGAGCGGGAGAAAAACAGATACGCAGTATTTT. The encoded protein is CASSLGSGRKTDTQYF.

This clone was recorded a few times. This chain uses TRBV6-5 with TRBJ1-4, with 9 bases identical to TRBD1. Trimming took 2 bases from V and 8 from J; bases not matched to a gene: 9. The CDR3 runs to 16 residues. Looked up from germline, CDR1 is MNHEY and CDR2 is SVGAGI. The CDR3 region is CASSYPDRGPGEKLFF. The CDR3, as DNA: TGTGCCAGCAGTTACCCGGACAGGGGTCCGGGGGAAAAACTGTTTTTT.

A few counts support this clone. The chain employs TRBV20-1 and TRBJ2-3; D is possibly TRBD2 (5 bases). Germline V gives CDR1 DFQATT, CDR2 SNEGSKA (reference sequence). The CDR3 consists of 11 residues. The ends were cut back, 2 bases at V and 7 bases at J, with 7 bases in the middle. CDR3 DNA sequence: TGCAGTGCTAGAAGGACTTATACGCAGTATTTT. Translating gives CSARRTYTQYF.

A few counts support this clone. The chain couples TRBV28 to TRBJ2-1; D not certain. There are 10 residues in the CDR3. Per the germline V gene, CDR1 is MDHEN and CDR2 is SYDVKM. Trimming took 6 bases from V and 15 from J, leaving 12 bases between them. The DNA of the CDR3 is TGTGCCAGCAGCGAACACCGATTGTTCTTC. Its translation: CASSEHRLFF.

The chain combines TRBV6-1 with TRBJ2-1, with D possibly matching TRBD2 (6 bases). The germline V gene encodes CDR1 MNHNS and CDR2 SASEGT. The CDR3 runs 13 residues. V lost 3 bases to trimming and J lost 10 bases, with 13 bases between them. The CDR3 is CASSDSGVPEQFF. For the CDR3, the DNA is TGTGCCAGCAGTGATAGCGGCGTCCCGGAGCAGTTCTTC.

V gene TRBV5-1 combines with J gene TRBJ2-6, with D hard to call. Germline V gene lookup returns CDR1 SGHRS and CDR2 YFSETQ. This CDR3 contains 15 residues. Trimming pared 1 base from V and 0 bases from J, leaving 5 bases between. The CDR3 nucleotides are TGCGCCAGCAGCTTGCCGAGCTCTGGGGCCAACGTCCTGACTTTC. Translating it yields CASSLPSSGANVLTF.

This clone showed up just a few times. The V gene is TRBV27, the J gene TRBJ1-1; a possible D gene is TRBD1 (6 bases). The ends were cut back, 5 bases at V and 4 bases at J, with 14 bases in the middle. Per the germline V gene, CDR1 is MNHEY and CDR2 is SMNVEV (reference sequence). The CDR3 runs 14 residues. CDR3 residues: CASSVQVGATEAFF. DNA of the CDR3: TGTGCCAGCAGTGTACAGGTGGGGGCCACTGAAGCTTTCTTT.

The V call is TRBV6-1, the J call TRBJ2-3, with D tentatively TRBD1 (5 bases). V lost 6 bases to trimming and J lost 0 bases, with 10 bases between them. Germline CDR1 and CDR2: MNHNS and SASEGT. The CDR3 has 14 residues. For the CDR3, the DNA is TGTGCCAGCAGACAGGCATCTAGCACAGATACGCAGTATTTT. Its translation is CASRQASSTDTQYF.

Regarding this clone: At the DNA level, this CDR3 is encoded by other sequences in the same sample as well. This chain links TRBV30 with TRBJ2-1; 7 bases fit TRBD1. With 4 bases clipped from V and 3 bases from J, the junction kept 0 bases outside the gene matches. The length of the CDR3 is 12 residues. CDR1 is GTSNPN and CDR2 is SVGIG in the germline V gene (reference sequence). In DNA, the CDR3 is TGTGCCTGGACAGGGGGCTACAATGAGCAGTTCTTC. Protein sequence: CAWTGGYNEQFF.

The chain links TRBV2 to TRBJ2-3; 8 bases fit TRBD2. This CDR3 comprises 18 residues. Germline V lookup: CDR1 SNHLY, CDR2 FYNNEI. V lost 3 bases and J lost 1; bases outside the gene matches: 12. CDR3 in amino acids: CASSESGRRFLGTDTQYF. In DNA form, the CDR3 reads TGTGCCAGCAGTGAGAGCGGGAGACGCTTCTTAGGCACAGATACGCAGTATTTT.

The genes are TRBV19 and TRBJ2-3, with D uncertain. The CDR3 totals 12 residues. V dropped 2 bases and J dropped 6 bases, with 6 bases sitting between them. Germline CDR1 reads LNHDA; CDR2 reads SQIVND (reference sequence). The CDR3 bases are TGTGCCAGTAGTATACATGAGGATACGCAGTATTTT. Translation: CASSIHEDTQYF.

This CDR3 reads CASQLAGSADTQYF. The CDR3 DNA is TGTGCCAGCCAATTGGCGGGCTCCGCAGATACGCAGTATTTT. The chain joins TRBV28 to TRBJ2-3; weak D call: TRBD2 (5 bases). The V end was cut by 8 bases, the J end by 4 bases, with 16 bases between. Germline assignment: CDR1 MDHEN and CDR2 SYDVKM. The CDR3 extends over 14 amino acids. The variable domain in full, completed from reference TRBV28 and TRBJ2-3, reads DVKVTQSSRYLVKRTGEKVFLECVQDMDHENMFWYRQDPGLGLRLIYFSYDVKMKEKGDIPEGYSVSREKKERFSLILESASTNQTSMYLCASQLAGSADTQYFGPGTRLTVL.

In this sample, this clone turned up a few times. This chain links TRBV10-1 with TRBJ2-7, with 7 bases that match TRBD2. Trimming removed 0 bases from V and 12 bases from J; junction bases left unmatched: 11. This CDR3 region has 14 residues. Germline V CDR1 and CDR2: WNHNN, SYGVQD (reference sequence). CDR3 amino acids: CASSESGYRDYLYF. In DNA form, the CDR3 reads TGCGCCAGCAGTGAGTCGGGTTATCGGGACTACTTGTACTTC.